One and the same sample provided the 9 T cell receptor beta chains below, sequenced in a study of CD8+ T cells in alopecia areata. The sequencing template was cDNA reverse transcribed from extracted RNA. Profiling relied on immunoSEQ multiplex PCR, and the TCRdb table lists in-frame clones only, not all of them. The sample has 90,000 to 120,000 clones; around 84% are singletons. Sample treatment: oral pan-JAK inhibitor, 5-10 mg twice daily. Sequences were derived from CD8+ T cells sorted from blood, sampled at week 24, from a patient treated with tofacitinib. The receptors here all came from a human donor with alopecia areata.

This clone was seen a few times. The CDR3 here is CSVSGERNTYEQYF. The CDR3 DNA follows: TGCAGCGTTAGTGGAGAGCGGAACACTTACGAGCAGTACTTC. The genes are TRBV29-1 and TRBJ2-7; a possible D gene is TRBD2 (5 bases). Trimming took 5 bases from V and 4 from J, leaving 18 bases between them. CDR1 is SQVTM, CDR2 ANQGSEA, per germline. The CDR3 runs 14 residues.

The J gene is TRBJ2-5, the V gene TRBV6-5, with D perhaps TRBD1 (5 bases). V lost 2 bases to trimming and J lost 7 bases, with 14 bases between them. The germline V gene has CDR1 MNHEY and CDR2 SVGAGI. The CDR3 spans 14 residues. CDR3 in amino acids: CASSYADTRGTQYF. The CDR3 DNA reads as TGTGCCAGCAGTTACGCGGACACCCGAGGGACCCAGTACTTC.

In this sample, this clone turned up once. The genes are TRBV7-8 and TRBJ2-2; no firm D call. V was pared by 6 bases and J by 5 bases, with 13 bases between. The germline V gene encodes CDR1 SGHVS and CDR2 FQNEAQ. The CDR3 is 14 residues long. The CDR3 DNA sequence: TGTGCCAGCAGGGGCGCCATGAAGACCGGGGAGCTGTTTTTT. It translates to CASRGAMKTGELFF.

Turning to this clone: The identical CDR3 is also encoded by other nucleotide sequences in the sample. This chain uses TRBV6-5 with TRBJ1-1, with TRBD1 as a possible D gene (5 bases). V lost 0 bases and J 5 bases, leaving 7 bases between the germline ends. The CDR3 loop spans 13 amino acids. CDR1 is MNHEY, CDR2 SVGAGI, per germline. CDR3 DNA sequence: TGTGCCAGCAGTTACTCCCAGGGAACTGAAGCTTTCTTT. Protein product: CASSYSQGTEAFF.

The rearrangement joins TRBV4-1 to TRBJ1-6, with TRBD1 matching over 9 bases. Germline V gives CDR1 MGHRA, CDR2 YSYEKL. V lost 3 bases, J lost 7 bases, and 4 bases stayed unmatched. The CDR3 extends over 15 amino acids. This chain's CDR3 is CASSHRQGDNSPLHF. The CDR3 bases are TGCGCCAGCAGCCATAGACAGGGGGACAATTCACCCCTCCACTTT.

This rearrangement joins TRBV7-9 to TRBJ1-2; D is possibly TRBD1 (5 bases). Germline lookup yields CDR1 SEHNR and CDR2 FQNEAQ (reference sequence). V was trimmed by 6 bases and J by 0 bases, leaving 20 bases between them. The CDR3 runs 17 residues. The CDR3 protein is CASSFPSLGHPNYGYTF. The CDR3 DNA reads TGTGCCAGCAGTTTTCCTTCACTCGGACATCCTAACTATGGCTACACCTTC. Variable domain in full (rest from reference TRBV7-9 and TRBJ1-2): DTGVSQNPRHKITKRGQNVTFRCDPISEHNRLYWYRQTLGQGPEFLTYFQNEAQLEKSRLLSDRFSAERPKGSFSTLEIQRTEQGDSAMYLCASSFPSLGHPNYGYTFGSGTRLTVV.

The J gene is TRBJ2-3, the V gene TRBV6-5; D is ambiguous. Germline V gives CDR1 MNHEY, CDR2 SVGAGI. The CDR3 runs to 14 residues. With 0 bases removed from V and 4 bases from J, the gap between germline ends came to 8 bases. CDR3 DNA sequence: TGTGCCAGCAGTTACTCACCCGTTGCAGATACGCAGTATTTT. Residues: CASSYSPVADTQYF.

The gene calls are TRBV6-5 and TRBJ1-5; D not resolved. The CDR3 covers 15 residues. The germline CDR1 and CDR2 sequences are MNHEY and SVGAGI. Trimming shortened V by 6 bases and J by 6 bases, and 18 bases separated the two germline ends. The CDR3: CASSQWALNSQPQHF. CDR3 sequence (DNA): TGTGCCAGCAGCCAATGGGCCCTAAATAGTCAGCCCCAGCATTTT.

The chain employs TRBV5-1 and TRBJ2-7; D might be TRBD1 or TRBD2, each matching 5 bases. Trimming left V 4 bases short and J 3 bases short, with 20 bases between. This CDR3 contains 16 residues. CDR1 SGHRS and CDR2 YFSETQ come from the germline V gene. Written as DNA, the CDR3 is TGCGCCAGCAGCGTGGGCCCCGGGACCGAGAGCTACGAGCAGTACTTC. Its protein is CASSVGPGTESYEQYF.